This T cell receptor beta chain is from a study of CXCR3-negative and CXCR3-positive naive CD8 T cells. Regarding the study as a whole: TRB CDR3 hydrophobicity was greater in CXCR3-positive naive cells than in CXCR3-negative naive cells.

The germline V gene encodes CDR1 MRHNA and CDR2 SNTAGT. CDR3 length equals 15 residues. Regarding this clonotype: The antigen is unknown.

The authors made the TRB cDNA libraries by 5' RACE using UMI labels. Using the 5' RACE reads, TCRdb records one entry per CDR3 protein without DNA. The table lists more than 65,000 distinct CDR3 sequences, with approximately 1.5% in the top ten. Subsets of CD8+ T cells were each sorted in triplicate at approximately 270,000 cells apiece. The sequenced sample was naive CXCR3- CD8+ T cells from blood. Documented subset: CD45RO-CCR7+CD27+CD95- naive CD8+ T cells lacking CXCR3 (TNR3-). The source of this sequence is a human donor in good health. Some clones in this sample may be carry-over from other donors' samples. The chain joins TRBV6-4 to TRBJ2-1; lacking DNA, the TRBD2 call made by TCRdb goes unchecked. CDR3 protein: CASSEGRGGEDEQFF.